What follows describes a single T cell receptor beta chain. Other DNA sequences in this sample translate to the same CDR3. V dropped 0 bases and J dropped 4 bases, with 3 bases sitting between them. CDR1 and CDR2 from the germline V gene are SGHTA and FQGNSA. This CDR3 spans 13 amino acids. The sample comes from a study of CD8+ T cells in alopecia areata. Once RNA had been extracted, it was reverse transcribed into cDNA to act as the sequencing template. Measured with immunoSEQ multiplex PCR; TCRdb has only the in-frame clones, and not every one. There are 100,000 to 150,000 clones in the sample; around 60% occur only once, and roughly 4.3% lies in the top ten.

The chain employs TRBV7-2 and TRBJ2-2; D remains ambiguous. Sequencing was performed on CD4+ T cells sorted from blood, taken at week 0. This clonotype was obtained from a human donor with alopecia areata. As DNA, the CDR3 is TGTGCCAGCAGCTTAGCGGGCACCGGGGAGCTGTTTTTT. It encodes CASSLAGTGELFF.